This TCR beta chain was sequenced during a study of Graves' ophthalmopathy and Graves' hyperthyroidism. General study results and limits: From stable hyperthyroidism, ophthalmopathy was separated by a 13-signature model with 85% to 90% sensitivity and less than 83% specificity. Most expanded thyroid clonotypes above 0.001 frequency also appeared in blood.

Using RNA transcripts, the TCR beta CDR3 regions were amplified. An opening RT-PCR round employed HTBI primers and preceded a second-round multiplex PCR. One entry per CDR3 protein, called by TCRdb with MiXCR from the multiplex PCR reads. The table lists 200,000 to 250,000 distinct CDR3 sequences, 20% to 25% of them singletons. Certain patients were not enrolled. These were patients with other autoimmune diseases, uncontrolled infections, pregnancy or lactation. The authors diagnosed from clinical symptoms, serum thyroxine, TRAb, thyroid ultrasound and orbital computed tomography. Comment on this clonotype: No antigen is known for it.

What was sequenced was peripheral blood. The TCR comes from a woman between 50 and 59 years old with Graves' ophthalmopathy.

DNA of the CDR3: TGTGCCAGCAGTTTATTGGCGGTGGAGCTACCCTACGAGCAGTACTTC. Translation: CASSLLAVELPYEQYF. The rearrangement joins TRBV28 to TRBJ2-7; D uncertain. The V gene's germline CDR1 is MDHEN and CDR2 SYDVKM. This CDR3 comprises 16 residues. Trimming shortened V by 1 base and J by 2 bases, and 15 bases separated the two germline ends.